This TCR beta chain was retrieved from a study of CD8+ T cells in alopecia areata. Study summary: Tofacitinib administration persisted for 6 to 18 months, succeeded by 6 months off drug.

After isolation, RNA underwent reverse transcription to generate cDNA as the sequencing template. The table came from immunoSEQ multiplex PCR; TCRdb's copy has only in-frame clones and leaves some out. The sample lists 150,000 to 200,000 clones, less than 70% occurring once. This CDR3 is 13 amino acids long. Germline values: CDR1 LGHNA, CDR2 YSLEER. V was clipped by 0 bases and J by 6 bases, with 9 bases between them. Treatment meaning: oral pan-JAK inhibitor, 5-10 mg twice daily. Punch biopsies of lesional scalp, plus peripheral blood, were taken from alopecia areata patients. With regard to this clone: Its antigen is undetermined.

Study results and caveats: Tofacitinib significantly lowered scalp clonality and expanded CD8+ clones among the top 100.

The input for sequencing was CD8+ T cells sorted from blood, taken at week 24, from a patient treated with tofacitinib. This TCR was sampled from a human donor with alopecia areata. The chain joins TRBV4-3 to TRBJ2-7; D gene unclear. CDR3: CASSQDGVREQYF. As DNA, the CDR3 is TGCGCCAGCAGCCAAGATGGGGTCCGCGAGCAGTACTTC.